Each of the 30 T cell receptor beta chains below was sequenced from the same sample in a study of OX40 agonist ivuxolimab in advanced cancers. TCRdb's table, derived via immunoSEQ multiplex PCR, lists solely in-frame clones and lacks some. The repertoire holds about 92,000 clones, with around 90% as singletons. The material sequenced was CD4+ or CD8+ T cells sorted from blood, taken in a trial of the OX40 agonist ivuxolimab. The receptors here all came from an adult with an advanced solid tumor such as melanoma, head and neck, liver or kidney cancer.

The chain recombines TRBV5-4 with TRBJ2-3; TRBD2 aligns across 7 bases. The germline V gene encodes CDR1 SGHNT and CDR2 YYREEE (reference sequence). Losses at the gene ends were 4 bases for V and 2 bases for J; bases not matched to a gene: 10. This CDR3 has 16 amino acids. This CDR3 reads CASSARTGGITDTQYF. The CDR3, as DNA: TGTGCCAGCAGCGCTCGCACGGGAGGTATCACAGATACGCAGTATTTT.

The rearrangement joins TRBV5-1 to TRBJ1-2; no clear D gene. From germline, CDR1 is SGHRS and CDR2 YFSETQ. Trimming removed 0 bases at V and 1 base at J, with 10 bases between. The CDR3 loop spans 15 amino acids. CDR3 DNA: TGCGCCAGCAGCTTGGATGCAAACCTTAACTATGGCTACACCTTC. Its protein product is CASSLDANLNYGYTF.

V usage is TRBV19 and J usage is TRBJ1-2; D uncertain. Germline V lookup: CDR1 LNHDA, CDR2 SQIVND (reference sequence). The V gene lost 2 bases and the J gene lost 5 bases, with 21 bases spanning the gap. The CDR3 has 17 residues. The CDR3 region is CASSIRGRPGVGYGYTF. The CDR3 DNA follows: TGTGCCAGTAGTATAAGAGGGAGGCCCGGTGTCGGATATGGCTACACCTTC. Filled out from reference TRBV19 and TRBJ1-2, the complete variable domain reads DGGITQSPKYLFRKEGQNVTLSCEQNLNHDAMYWYRQDPGQGLRLIYYSQIVNDFQKGDIAEGYSVSREKKESFPLTVTSAQKNPTAFYLCASSIRGRPGVGYGYTFGSGTRLTVV.

The chain uses TRBV4-3 and TRBJ1-1, with D unclear. Germline CDR1 and CDR2: LGHNA and YSLEER. The CDR3 consists of 17 residues. V was clipped by 0 bases and J by 2 bases, with 16 bases between them. CDR3 sequence: CASSQEPRPKDNTEAFF. The CDR3 coding sequence is TGCGCCAGCAGCCAAGAACCCCGACCGAAAGATAACACTGAAGCTTTCTTT.

This chain connects TRBV9 to TRBJ2-2, with D perhaps TRBD1 (6 bases). The CDR3 is made up of 16 amino acids. V lost 0 bases and J lost 7, with 16 bases in between. The germline V gene encodes CDR1 SGDLS and CDR2 YYNGEE. CDR3 region: CASSVGAGVFSGELFF. The CDR3, as DNA: TGTGCCAGCAGCGTAGGGGCAGGGGTTTTCAGCGGGGAGCTGTTTTTT.

The rearrangement links TRBV7-8 to TRBJ2-2, with 7 nucleotides matching TRBD1. The end of the DNA fits TRBJ1-3 better, so the J call may be wrong. Germline lookup yields CDR1 SGHVS and CDR2 FQNEAQ. The CDR3 covers 13 residues. The CDR3 protein is CASSPDRVGTIYF. DNA for the CDR3: TGTGCCAGCAGCCCCGACAGGGTGGGCACCATATATTTT.

This clone was recorded only once. This chain links TRBV4-1 with TRBJ2-1; TRBD2 agrees at 8 bases. The V gene end was trimmed by 4 bases and the J gene end by 8 bases; junction bases not matched to a gene: 10. Looked up from germline, CDR1 is MGHRA and CDR2 is YSYEKL. This CDR3 is 15 amino acids long. The CDR3 bases are TGCGCCAGCAGCCCCGGGAGGGGACGGGAGGATGAGCAGTTCTTC. It is translated as CASSPGRGREDEQFF.

V usage is TRBV10-2 and J usage is TRBJ1-5; 9 bases are shared with TRBD1. V shed 2 bases, J shed 0 bases, and the junction held 5 bases outside the gene matches. The germline V gene encodes CDR1 WSHSY and CDR2 SAAADI. The CDR3 has 17 amino acids. The CDR3, as DNA: TGCGCCAGCAGTGAGGGGACAGGGTTCTATAGCAATCAGCCCCAGCATTTT. Translation gives CASSEGTGFYSNQPQHF.

CDR3 nucleotide sequence: TGTGCCAGTGACGGATTAGGTCCGGGGAGAGGGCAGCCCCAGCATTTT. This encodes CASDGLGPGRGQPQHF. The chain joins TRBV19 to TRBJ1-5; D gene uncertain. In germline, CDR1 is LNHDA, CDR2 SQIVND (reference sequence). V dropped 8 bases and J dropped 7 bases, with 24 bases sitting between them. The CDR3 totals 16 residues. Combining the CDR3 with reference TRBV19 and TRBJ1-5 gives the whole variable domain DGGITQSPKYLFRKEGQNVTLSCEQNLNHDAMYWYRQDPGQGLRLIYYSQIVNDFQKGDIAEGYSVSREKKESFPLTVTSAQKNPTAFYLCASDGLGPGRGQPQHFGDGTRLSIL.

The V call is TRBV7-3, the J call TRBJ2-3; 8 nucleotides align to TRBD1. Germline CDR1 and CDR2: SGHTA and FQGTGA. J lost 3 bases, V lost 3 bases, and 2 bases had no gene match. This CDR3 has 14 residues. CDR3 residues: CASSLDRATDTQYF. The CDR3 DNA sequence: TGTGCCAGCAGCTTGGACAGGGCTACAGATACGCAGTATTTT.

The chain combines TRBV6-5 with TRBJ2-7; TRBD2 aligns across 13 bases. Germline CDR1 and CDR2: MNHEY and SVGAGI. With 6 bases clipped from V and 3 bases from J, the junction kept 5 bases outside the gene matches. The CDR3 loop spans 15 amino acids. The DNA for the CDR3 is TGTGCCAGCAGCGCCGGACTAGCGGGAGTCTACGAGCAGTACTTC. Its translation is CASSAGLAGVYEQYF.

The gene calls are TRBV2 and TRBJ1-4; TRBD1 might be the D (5 bases). The germline V and J ends were trimmed by 6 bases and 6 bases, with 14 bases remaining between them. The CDR3 contains 14 residues. CDR1 is SNHLY, CDR2 FYNNEI, per germline. The CDR3 loop reads CASSPRVGDEKLFF. The DNA for the CDR3 is TGTGCCAGCAGCCCCAGGGTGGGGGATGAAAAACTGTTTTTT.

The CDR3 region is CASSSTGLMENIQYF. Written as DNA, the CDR3 is TGTGCCAGTAGTTCCACGGGGCTAATGGAAAACATTCAGTACTTC. This chain connects TRBV19 to TRBJ2-4; D is possibly TRBD1 or TRBD2 (5 bases each). CDR1 is LNHDA and CDR2 is SQIVND in the germline V gene (reference sequence). The V gene lost 5 bases and the J gene lost 5 bases, with 16 bases spanning the gap. CDR3 length equals 15 residues. The variable domain in full, completed from reference TRBV19 and TRBJ2-4, reads DGGITQSPKYLFRKEGQNVTLSCEQNLNHDAMYWYRQDPGQGLRLIYYSQIVNDFQKGDIAEGYSVSREKKESFPLTVTSAQKNPTAFYLCASSSTGLMENIQYFGAGTRLSVL.

This chain uses TRBV6-9 with TRBJ2-7; no reliable D call. Per germline, CDR1 MNHGY and CDR2 SVAAGI. CDR3 length equals 14 residues. Between the trimmed V and J ends, which lost 3 bases and 3 bases, there was a span of 12 bases. For the CDR3, the DNA is TGTGCCAGCAGTTACTCGGCCAGGAACTACGAGCAGTACTTC. It encodes CASSYSARNYEQYF.

The chain employs TRBV27 and TRBJ2-7; possibly TRBD1 or TRBD2 for D (5 bases each). V shed 6 bases and J shed 0 bases, with 15 bases lying between them. The CDR3 has 15 residues. Germline lookup yields CDR1 MNHEY and CDR2 SMNVEV (reference sequence). The CDR3 is CASRPLGAGSYEQYF. The CDR3 region has the DNA TGTGCCAGCAGACCCCTCGGGGCGGGCTCCTACGAGCAGTACTTC.

The V call is TRBV6-5, the J call TRBJ2-1; 7 nucleotides line up with TRBD1. This CDR3 is 13 amino acids long. Germline assignment: CDR1 MNHEY and CDR2 SVGAGI. The V and J ends lost 5 bases and 9 bases, in that order; junction bases with no gene match: 7. Here the CDR3 reads CASSTDRVAEQFF. The CDR3 region has the DNA TGTGCCAGCAGTACCGACAGGGTTGCTGAGCAGTTCTTC.

This chain uses TRBV7-3 with TRBJ2-1; perhaps TRBD2 as D (5 bases). Between the trimmed V and J ends, which lost 6 bases and 6 bases, there was a span of 12 bases. In germline, CDR1 is SGHTA, CDR2 FQGTGA. The CDR3 extends over 13 amino acids. The CDR3 DNA reads as TGTGCCAGCAGTGGAGGACCAACCAATGAGCAGTTCTTC. Translation gives CASSGGPTNEQFF.

This clone was seen a single time. Different DNA sequences within this sample yield the same CDR3. The V gene is TRBV11-3, the J gene TRBJ1-3, with TRBD1 matching 8 bases. The V and J ends lost 4 bases and 5 bases, in that order; junction bases with no gene match: 4. The CDR3 covers 14 residues. Germline assignment: CDR1 SGHNT and CDR2 YENEEA. The CDR3 coding sequence is TGTGCCAGCAGCTCAGGGACAGGAAGAAACACCATATATTTT. Its translation: CASSSGTGRNTIYF.

This clone was seen only a few times. The rearrangement links TRBV28 to TRBJ1-5; 7 bases line up with TRBD1. The CDR3 runs 14 residues. Losses at the gene ends were 5 bases for V and 6 bases for J; bases not matched to a gene: 7. In germline, CDR1 is MDHEN, CDR2 SYDVKM. CDR3 DNA: TGTGCCAGCAGTAAGCAGGGGGGAGGTCAGCCCCAGCATTTT. Translation gives CASSKQGGGQPQHF.

This chain connects TRBV5-1 to TRBJ2-3, with 7 bases aligning to TRBD2. Per germline, CDR1 SGHRS and CDR2 YFSETQ. The CDR3 length is 23 residues. V trimming: 1 base; J trimming: 2 bases; junction bases outside the gene matches: 28. CDR3 DNA: TGCGCCAGCAGCTTGTCATCCCGAAAGACTAGCATCCTCTTGGGTGGGGCCACAGATACGCAGTATTTT. Translated: CASSLSSRKTSILLGGATDTQYF.

In this sample, this clone turned up a few times. The J gene is TRBJ2-7, the V gene TRBV27, with 11 nucleotides matching TRBD1. Germline V gene lookup returns CDR1 MNHEY and CDR2 SMNVEV (reference sequence). The CDR3 extends over 15 amino acids. The V gene end was trimmed by 6 bases and the J gene end by 8 bases; junction bases not matched to a gene: 12. The CDR3 spells CASSFPPGTGGQQYF. In DNA, the CDR3 is TGTGCCAGCAGCTTCCCTCCCGGGACAGGGGGGCAGCAGTACTTC.

The rearrangement joins TRBV28 to TRBJ2-1, with TRBD2 matching 8 bases. Germline-derived CDR1 and CDR2 are MDHEN and SYDVKM. The CDR3 has 15 residues. The ends lost 6 bases at V and 2 bases at J; junction bases unmatched: 6. The CDR3 DNA follows: TGTGCCAGCAGACTAACTAGCGGTCCCTACAATGAGCAGTTCTTC. As protein: CASRLTSGPYNEQFF.

This clone was seen once. The rearrangement uses TRBV19 and TRBJ2-2; 9 bases map to TRBD1. V trimming: 6 bases; J trimming: 6 bases; junction bases outside the gene matches: 5. The CDR3 is made up of 14 amino acids. Per the germline V gene, CDR1 is LNHDA and CDR2 is SQIVND (reference sequence). CDR3 DNA: TGTGCCAGTAGCTTGGGACAGGGTCCCGGGGAGCTGTTTTTT. The encoded protein is CASSLGQGPGELFF. Together with reference TRBV19 and TRBJ2-2, the CDR3 gives the full variable domain: DGGITQSPKYLFRKEGQNVTLSCEQNLNHDAMYWYRQDPGQGLRLIYYSQIVNDFQKGDIAEGYSVSREKKESFPLTVTSAQKNPTAFYLCASSLGQGPGELFFGEGSRLTVL.

The CDR3 region has the DNA TGCGCCAGCAGCCGGACTAGCGGGGCTACAGATACGCAGTATTTT. This sequence encodes CASSRTSGATDTQYF. V is TRBV4-3 and J is TRBJ2-3; 12 bases line up with TRBD2. Per germline, CDR1 LGHNA and CDR2 YSLEER. The CDR3 runs to 15 residues. J lost 3 bases, V lost 4 bases, and 2 bases had no gene match.

The CDR3 DNA follows: TGTGCCAGCAGCAAGAAGCGGGACCTTTACACAGATACGCAGTATTTT. Its translation is CASSKKRDLYTDTQYF. The chain uses TRBV9 and TRBJ2-3; 7 nucleotides align to TRBD2. V gave up 4 bases and J gave up 2 bases; unmatched junction bases: 10. This CDR3 spans 16 amino acids. The germline gives CDR1 SGDLS, CDR2 YYNGEE.

This chain links TRBV28 with TRBJ2-7; D call uncertain. The CDR3 covers 14 residues. Trimming removed 6 bases at V and 1 base at J, with 13 bases between. Germline CDR1 MDHEN, CDR2 SYDVKM. DNA for the CDR3: TGTGCCAGCAGCGCCCCCGGCGGTTCCTACGAGCAGTACTTC. Protein: CASSAPGGSYEQYF.

The rearrangement uses TRBV6-5 and TRBJ2-1, with TRBD1 matching 11 bases. The CDR3 runs to 15 residues. The germline V gene encodes CDR1 MNHEY and CDR2 SVGAGI. After removal of 5 bases from V and 6 bases from J, the junction contained 6 bases not matched to a gene. CDR3 sequence (DNA): TGTGCCAGCAGTAAACCCGGGACAGGGGGCAATGAGCAGTTCTTC. As protein: CASSKPGTGGNEQFF.

The chain has TRBV7-2 and TRBJ2-7; 15 bases match TRBD2. V was pared by 4 bases and J by 3 bases, with 10 bases of the junction left unmatched. CDR1 and CDR2 from the germline V gene are SGHTA and FQGNSA. The CDR3 loop spans 18 amino acids. CDR3 residues: CASSSDGLAGGGRYEQYF. CDR3 nucleotides: TGTGCCAGCAGCTCTGACGGACTAGCGGGAGGGGGTCGCTACGAGCAGTACTTC. Drawing the rest from reference TRBV7-2 and TRBJ2-7, the complete variable domain is GAGVSQSPSNKVTEKGKDVELRCDPISGHTALYWYRQSLGQGLEFLIYFQGNSAPDKSGLPSDRFSAERTGGSVSTLTIQRTQQEDSAVYLCASSSDGLAGGGRYEQYFGPGTRLTVT.

V is TRBV18 and J is TRBJ2-7, with a weak D call TRBD1 (5 bases). Germline V gene sequence: CDR1 KGHSH, CDR2 LQKENI. Between the trimmed V and J ends, which lost 2 bases and 2 bases, there was a span of 7 bases. The CDR3 has 13 amino acids. The CDR3 is CASSPTGPYEQYF. The CDR3 region has the DNA TGTGCCAGCTCACCAACAGGTCCCTACGAGCAGTACTTC.

The chain carries TRBV7-9 and TRBJ1-1, with TRBD1 matching over 12 bases. V dropped 5 bases and J dropped 6; count of bases not matched to a gene: 13. Germline CDR1 reads SEHNR; CDR2 reads FQNEAQ (reference sequence). This CDR3 comprises 17 residues. The CDR3 bases are TGTGCCAGCAGCGTCCCGGGACAGGGGGCCCGTTTTTCTGAAGCTTTCTTT. Amino acid sequence: CASSVPGQGARFSEAFF.